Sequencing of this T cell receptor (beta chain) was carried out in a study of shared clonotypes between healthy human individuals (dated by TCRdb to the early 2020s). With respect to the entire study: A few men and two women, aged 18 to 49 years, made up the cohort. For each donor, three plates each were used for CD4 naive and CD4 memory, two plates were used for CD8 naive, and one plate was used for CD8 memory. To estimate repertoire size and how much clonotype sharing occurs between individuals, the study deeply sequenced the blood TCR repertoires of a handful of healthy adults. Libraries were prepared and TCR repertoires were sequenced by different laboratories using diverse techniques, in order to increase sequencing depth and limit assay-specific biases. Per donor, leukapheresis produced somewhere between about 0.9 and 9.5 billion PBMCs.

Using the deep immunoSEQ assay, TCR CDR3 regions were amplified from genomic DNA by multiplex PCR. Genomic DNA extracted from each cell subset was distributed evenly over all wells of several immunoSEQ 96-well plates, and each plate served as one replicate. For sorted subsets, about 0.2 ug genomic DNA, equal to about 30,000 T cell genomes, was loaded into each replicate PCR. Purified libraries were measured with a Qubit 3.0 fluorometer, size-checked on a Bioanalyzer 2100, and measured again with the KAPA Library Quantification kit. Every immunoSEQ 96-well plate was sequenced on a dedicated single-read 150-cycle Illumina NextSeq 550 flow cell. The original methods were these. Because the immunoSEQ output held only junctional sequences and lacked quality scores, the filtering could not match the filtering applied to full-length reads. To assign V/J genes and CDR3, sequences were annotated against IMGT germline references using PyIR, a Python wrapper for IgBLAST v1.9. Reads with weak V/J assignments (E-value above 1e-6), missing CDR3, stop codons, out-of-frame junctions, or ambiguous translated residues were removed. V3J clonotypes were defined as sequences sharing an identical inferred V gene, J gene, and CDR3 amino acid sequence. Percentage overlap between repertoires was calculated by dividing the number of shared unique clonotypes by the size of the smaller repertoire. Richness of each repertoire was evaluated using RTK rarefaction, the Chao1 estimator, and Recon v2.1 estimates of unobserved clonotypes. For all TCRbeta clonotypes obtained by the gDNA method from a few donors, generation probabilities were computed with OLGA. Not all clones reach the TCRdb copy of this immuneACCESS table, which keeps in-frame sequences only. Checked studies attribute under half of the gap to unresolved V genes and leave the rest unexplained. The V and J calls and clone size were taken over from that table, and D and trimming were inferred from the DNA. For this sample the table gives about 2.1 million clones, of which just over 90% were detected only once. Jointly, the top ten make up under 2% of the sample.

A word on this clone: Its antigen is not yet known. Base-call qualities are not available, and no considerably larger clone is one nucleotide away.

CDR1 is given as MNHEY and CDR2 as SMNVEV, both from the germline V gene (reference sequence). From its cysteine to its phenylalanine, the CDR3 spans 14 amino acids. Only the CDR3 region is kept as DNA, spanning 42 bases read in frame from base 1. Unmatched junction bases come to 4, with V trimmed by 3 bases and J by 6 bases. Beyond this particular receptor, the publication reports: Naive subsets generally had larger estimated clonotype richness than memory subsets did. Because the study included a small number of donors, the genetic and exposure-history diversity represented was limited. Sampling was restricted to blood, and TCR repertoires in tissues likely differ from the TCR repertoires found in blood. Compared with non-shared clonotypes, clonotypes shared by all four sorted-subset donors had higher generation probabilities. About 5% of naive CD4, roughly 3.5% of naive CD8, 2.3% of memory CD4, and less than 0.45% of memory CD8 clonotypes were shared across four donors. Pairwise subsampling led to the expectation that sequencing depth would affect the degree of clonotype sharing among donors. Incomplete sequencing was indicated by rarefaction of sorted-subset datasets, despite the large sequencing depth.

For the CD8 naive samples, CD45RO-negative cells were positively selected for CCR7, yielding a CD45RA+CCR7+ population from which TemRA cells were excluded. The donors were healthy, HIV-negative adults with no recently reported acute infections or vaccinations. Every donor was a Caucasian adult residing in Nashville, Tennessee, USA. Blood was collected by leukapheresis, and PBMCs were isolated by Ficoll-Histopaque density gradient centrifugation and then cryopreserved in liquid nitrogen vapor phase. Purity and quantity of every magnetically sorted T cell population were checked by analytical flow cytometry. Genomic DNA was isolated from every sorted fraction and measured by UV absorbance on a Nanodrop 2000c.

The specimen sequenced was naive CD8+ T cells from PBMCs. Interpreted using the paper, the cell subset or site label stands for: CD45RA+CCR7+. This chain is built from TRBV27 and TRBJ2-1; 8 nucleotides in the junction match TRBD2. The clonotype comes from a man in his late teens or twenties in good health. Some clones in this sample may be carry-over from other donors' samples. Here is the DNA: TGTGCCAGCAGTTTTTCCGGACTAGCCAATGAGCAGTTCTTC. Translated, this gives CASSFSGLANEQFF.